The clone carrying this TCR beta chain was detected only once. This sample was taken from a study of T cell responses to AZD1222 COVID-19 vaccine. TCRdb's table, derived via immunoSEQ multiplex PCR, lists solely in-frame clones and lacks some. The table has 150,000 to 200,000 clones, over 80% seen once; the top ten hold around 2.9%. Germline V gives CDR1 MNHNS, CDR2 SASEGT. V lost 3 bases, J lost 5 bases, and 19 bases lay in between. The CDR3 runs 16 residues. The chain couples TRBV6-1 to TRBJ1-2; D possibly corresponds to TRBD1 (5 bases). The TCR comes from an adult in good health. The sample in question was peripheral blood, obtained on day 0 of MenACWY control vaccination. The CDR3 bases are TGTGCCAGCAGTGATCACGACGACAGCCGACTATATGGCTACACCTTC. It yields the protein CASSDHDDSRLYGYTF.